These T cell receptor beta chains were read from a single sample in a study of CD8+ T cells in alopecia areata. Produced via immunoSEQ multiplex PCR; TCRdb's table is partial and in-frame only. The sample yields 150,000 to 200,000 clones, around 58% seen once. The sample here was CD4+ T cells sorted from blood, taken between weeks 55 and 65, from a patient treated with tofacitinib. These receptors all come from a human donor with alopecia areata. Each CDR3 is given with its conserved first and last residue. The D gene is left open where the match is weak. A row's size may be missing; if present it is once, few, many or a size class.

abundance | j_gene | v_gene | d_gene | CDR3aa | CDR3nt
. | TRBJ1-1 | TRBV30 | TRBD1 | CARAGQGRTEAFF | TGTGCCCGGGCGGGACAGGGGCGCACTGAAGCTTTCTTT
. | TRBJ1-1 | TRBV30 | . | CAWTYRNPNTEAFF | TGTGCCTGGACCTATCGGAACCCTAACACTGAAGCTTTCTTT
once | TRBJ2-1 | TRBV6-5 | . | CASSYSIRQHNEQFF | TGTGCCAGCAGTTACTCGATACGGCAGCACAATGAGCAGTTCTTC
once | TRBJ2-2 | TRBV29-1 | . | CSVSQTATGELFF | TGCAGCGTTTCACAAACTGCCACCGGGGAGCTGTTTTTT
few | TRBJ1-1 | TRBV25-1 | . | CASSESTDYTEAFF | TGTGCCAGCAGTGAATCTACTGACTACACTGAAGCTTTCTTT
. | TRBJ2-3 | TRBV29-1 | . | CSVEAGGDTQYF | TGCAGCGTTGAGGCGGGCGGGGATACGCAGTATTTT
few | TRBJ1-1 | TRBV25-1 | . | CASSEPDRLNTEAFF | TGTGCCAGCAGTGAGCCCGACAGATTGAACACTGAAGCTTTCTTT
. | TRBJ2-7 | TRBV30 | . | CAWSVPNLYEQYF | TGTGCCTGGAGTGTACCAAATCTCTACGAGCAGTACTTC
. | TRBJ2-7 | TRBV5-1 | . | CASSSTTSSYEQYF | TGCGCCAGCAGCTCAACGACCAGCTCCTACGAGCAGTACTTC
. | TRBJ1-5 | TRBV27 | . | CASSEGHNQPQHF | TGTGCCAGCAGTGAAGGACACAATCAGCCCCAGCATTTT
. | TRBJ2-1 | TRBV13 | . | CASTQAVAEQFF | TGTGCCAGCACCCAGGCGGTAGCTGAGCAGTTCTTC